This T cell receptor beta chain was identified in a study of blood T cell repertoires in COVID-19. On the study more broadly: Spain, Italy and the United States supplied samples that represented acute and convalescent COVID-19. Nucleic acid was either cDNA or gDNA, and it came from T cells, B-cell-depleted T cells, or PBMCs.

CDR1 LGHNA and CDR2 YNFKEQ come from the germline V gene. CDR3 length: 17 amino acids. After removal of 0 bases from V and 6 bases from J, the junction contained 9 bases not matched to a gene. In the authors' workflow: The authors estimated nucleated cell counts from reference gene primer amplification. Measured with immunoSEQ multiplex PCR; TCRdb has only the in-frame clones, and not every one. From that table come the V and J calls and clone size; the DNA was used to work out D and trimming. The table has about 100,000 clones, around 84% seen once. This sequence was found in an older woman with active or convalescent COVID-19. The V and J genes are TRBV4-2 and TRBJ2-3; 10 bases match TRBD2. Sequencing was carried out using peripheral blood. In nucleotides, the CDR3 is TGTGCCAGCAGCCAAGATGGGGCTAGCGGGAGTCGGGATACGCAGTATTTT. Its translation is CASSQDGASGSRDTQYF.